The 9 T cell receptor beta chains below come from one sample, sequenced in a study of T-cell memory formation after mild COVID-19. MiXCR, applied by TCRdb to the 5' RACE reads, yields one record per CDR3 protein. The table shows roughly 130,000 distinct CDR3 sequences, with about 16% occurring only once. Sequencing was done on a sample of PBMCs or a T cell subset sorted from them (not recorded which). The receptor source for this set is an adult woman who had mild COVID-19 (a few samples of this study predate the infection). Cell type and time point are not known.

V and J are TRBV6-5 and TRBJ1-1, with D perhaps TRBD1 (6 bases). The V gene lost 0 bases and the J gene lost 7 bases, with 18 bases spanning the gap. The CDR3 covers 16 residues. Looked up from germline, CDR1 is MNHEY and CDR2 is SVGAGI. The CDR3 sequence is CASSYSPPGVDGEAFF. CDR3 sequence (DNA): TGTGCCAGCAGTTACTCTCCGCCAGGGGTGGACGGTGAAGCTTTCTTT.

This clonotype was seen more than once but under ten times. The rearrangement links TRBV12-3 or TRBV12-4 to TRBJ2-1; TRBD1 agrees at 7 bases. The V segment lost 1 base and the J segment 4 bases; nucleotides outside the gene matches: 7. The CDR3 consists of 16 residues. The CDR3 DNA reads TGTGCCAGCAGTTTAGGTGTGGGACAGCTGTACAATGAGCAGTTCTTC. This translates into CASSLGVGQLYNEQFF.

In its sample, this clonotype was seen a few times. CDR3 residues: CASSEELNTEAFF. The CDR3, as DNA: TGTGCCAGCAGTGAGGAGCTGAACACTGAAGCTTTCTTT. The chain employs TRBV2 and TRBJ1-1; D gene uncertain. The V and J ends lost 3 bases and 0 bases respectively, with 5 bases between them. CDR3 length: 13 residues. CDR1 is SNHLY, CDR2 FYNNEI, per germline.

CDR3 loop: CASRTGRSAFF. As DNA, the CDR3 is TGTGCCAGTAGAACTGGTCGGTCAGCTTTCTTT. The chain has TRBV19 and TRBJ1-1; D is unresolved. This CDR3 is built from 11 residues. V was cut by 6 bases and J by 10 bases, with 12 bases left in between. Looked up from germline, CDR1 is LNHDA and CDR2 is SQIVND (reference sequence). The full variable domain, completed using reference TRBV19 and TRBJ1-1, is DGGITQSPKYLFRKEGQNVTLSCEQNLNHDAMYWYRQDPGQGLRLIYYSQIVNDFQKGDIAEGYSVSREKKESFPLTVTSAQKNPTAFYLCASRTGRSAFFGQGTRLTVV.

In DNA form, the CDR3 reads TGCAGTGCTAGAGGAGGATGGAGTAGTCCATACGAGCAGTACTTC. Translating it yields CSARGGWSSPYEQYF. The chain carries TRBV20-1 and TRBJ2-7; D not certain. CDR1 DFQATT and CDR2 SNEGSKA come from the germline V gene (reference sequence). V gave up 1 base and J gave up 4 bases, with 17 bases separating them. The CDR3 is 15 amino acids.

This chain joins TRBV5-1 and TRBJ2-7; no firm D call. CDR1 and CDR2 from the germline V gene are SGHRS and YFSETQ. V dropped 4 bases and J dropped 4 bases, with 9 bases sitting between them. CDR3 length equals 12 residues. The CDR3 sequence is CASSAQGYEQYF. CDR3 bases: TGCGCCAGCAGCGCCCAAGGGTACGAGCAGTACTTC.

This clonotype was detected ten times or more. This chain connects TRBV14 to TRBJ2-5; perhaps TRBD2 as D (6 bases). The length of the CDR3 is 16 residues. With 1 base removed from V and 1 base from J, the gap between germline ends came to 13 bases. Per the germline V gene, CDR1 is SGHDN and CDR2 is FVKESK. The CDR3 nucleotides are TGTGCCAGCAGCCAAGCCGGGACTCCCATCCAAGAGACCCAGTACTTC. Its protein is CASSQAGTPIQETQYF.

The J gene is TRBJ1-1, the V gene TRBV25-1; D unclear. V lost 1 base and J 4 bases, leaving 13 bases between the germline ends. This CDR3 is built from 15 residues. Germline loops: CDR1 MGHDK, CDR2 SYGVNS. As DNA, the CDR3 is TGTGCCAGCAGTGAATCTCGGCGGGCGGGCACTGAAGCTTTCTTT. Its translation: CASSESRRAGTEAFF.

This chain joins TRBV10-3 and TRBJ2-3, with 11 bases aligning to TRBD1. V was clipped by 4 bases and J by 2 bases; unmatched bases: 2. The CDR3 runs 15 residues. From germline, CDR1 is ENHRY and CDR2 SYGVKD. CDR3 loop: CAISGGQGATDTQYF. For the CDR3, the DNA is TGTGCCATCAGTGGCGGACAGGGGGCCACAGATACGCAGTATTTT.